These 13 T cell receptor beta chains originate from one sample sequenced in a study of cytomegalovirus exposure and HLA in healthy donors (dated by TCRdb to 2016 to 2017). The library was obtained by the immunoSEQ multiplex PCR assay. A mixture of 60 forward primers for TCR Vbeta segments and 13 reverse primers for TCR Jbeta segments was used in the multiplex PCR. TCRdb holds this immuneACCESS table with in-frame rearrangements only. Some clones are missing; in checked studies, unresolved V genes explain under half, and the rest has no known cause. The sample yields 150,000 to 200,000 clones; under 85% were counted once. The ten largest account for about 4.9% of the sample. Sequenced: PBMCs. These receptors were taken from a man aged 18 to 30 in good health and CMV-seronegative.

The gene calls are TRBV29-1 and TRBJ2-3; 10 nucleotides match TRBD1. V gave up 5 bases and J gave up 1 base; unmatched junction bases: 3. The CDR3 is 14 residues long. Germline lookup yields CDR1 SQVTM and CDR2 ANQGSEA. The CDR3 sequence: CSVIGTGGTDTQYF. Written as DNA, the CDR3 is TGCAGCGTTATCGGGACAGGGGGCACAGATACGCAGTATTTT.

V is TRBV9 and J is TRBJ1-4, with D perhaps matching TRBD1 (5 bases). The CDR3 is 15 amino acids. The V end lost 3 bases, the J end lost 0 bases, and 9 bases lay between the germline ends. The germline V gene encodes CDR1 SGDLS and CDR2 YYNGEE. CDR3 nucleotide sequence: TGTGCCAGCAGCGAGCAGGGTGCAACTAATGAAAAACTGTTTTTT. Protein: CASSEQGATNEKLFF.

The rearrangement uses TRBV27 and TRBJ2-5; D possibly corresponds to TRBD1 (6 bases). The last part of the DNA fits TRBJ2-7 better; the J call may be wrong. Germline loops: CDR1 MNHEY, CDR2 SMNVEV (reference sequence). The CDR3 consists of 13 residues. This CDR3 is CASSLTGNYEQYF. CDR3 nucleotide sequence: TGTGCCAGCAGTCTCACAGGGAACTACGAGCAGTACTTC.

J is TRBJ2-2 and V is TRBV5-1; D is possibly TRBD1 (5 bases). V lost 0 bases and J lost 1, with 10 bases in between. Germline CDR1 reads SGHRS; CDR2 reads YFSETQ. The CDR3 covers 16 residues. The CDR3 sequence is CASSLVWGWNTGELFF. The CDR3 coding sequence is TGCGCCAGCAGCTTGGTGTGGGGCTGGAACACCGGGGAGCTGTTTTTT.

V usage is TRBV2 and J usage is TRBJ2-2; perhaps TRBD1 as D (5 bases). CDR1 SNHLY and CDR2 FYNNEI come from the germline V gene. The CDR3 consists of 14 residues. Trimming removed 10 bases at V and 6 bases at J, with 18 bases between. In DNA, the CDR3 is TGTGCCACCAAAGGGGCTCCTCGATCCGGGGAGCTGTTTTTT. This codes for CATKGAPRSGELFF. Complete variable domain (other parts from reference TRBV2 and TRBJ2-2): EPEVTQTPSHQVTQMGQEVILRCVPISNHLYFYWYRQILGQKVEFLVSFYNNEISEKSEIFDDQFSVERPDGSNFTLKIRSTKLEDSAMYFCATKGAPRSGELFFGEGSRLTVL.

This sequence joins TRBV19 and TRBJ1-5; TRBD1 might be the D (6 bases). The germline gives CDR1 LNHDA, CDR2 SQIVND (reference sequence). V shed 5 bases and J shed 2 bases, with 10 bases lying between them. CDR3 length: 14 residues. The CDR3 here is CASSVGHGNQPQHF. Written as DNA, the CDR3 is TGTGCCAGTAGTGTGGGACACGGCAATCAGCCCCAGCATTTT.

V is TRBV28 and J is TRBJ2-7; D unresolved. CDR1 is MDHEN and CDR2 is SYDVKM in the germline V gene. With 5 bases removed from V and 9 bases from J, the gap between germline ends came to 23 bases. The CDR3 extends over 15 amino acids. The chain's CDR3 is CASSPPIQSIHGQYF. The CDR3 DNA sequence: TGTGCCAGCAGTCCACCCATACAGTCAATTCATGGGCAGTACTTC. Filled out from reference TRBV28 and TRBJ2-7, the complete variable domain reads DVKVTQSSRYLVKRTGEKVFLECVQDMDHENMFWYRQDPGLGLRLIYFSYDVKMKEKGDIPEGYSVSREKKERFSLILESASTNQTSMYLCASSPPIQSIHGQYFGPGTRLTVT.

The V gene is TRBV2, the J gene TRBJ1-6, with unresolved D. The CDR3 is 14 residues long. Germline V gives CDR1 SNHLY, CDR2 FYNNEI. The V end lost 8 bases, the J end lost 6 bases, and 14 bases lay between the germline ends. The CDR3 coding sequence is TGTGCCAGCTGTTTCCGAGACATTAATTCACCCCTCCACTTT. Its translation: CASCFRDINSPLHF.

This clone has a single count. The chain links TRBV12-1 to TRBJ2-2; the D segment call TRBD1 is taken from the table without a DNA check. TRBV12-1 represents a pseudogene. The CDR3 runs 14 residues. The CDR3: CASSFYRNTGELFF. The CDR3 DNA reads TGTGCCAGCAGCTTTTACAGAAACACCGGGGAGCTGTTTTTT.

The chain carries TRBV18 and TRBJ1-4, with 7 bases fitting TRBD1. The CDR3 sequence is 16 residues long. The ends lost 3 bases at V and 4 bases at J; junction bases unmatched: 8. CDR1 is KGHSH and CDR2 is LQKENI in the germline V gene. CDR3 nucleotides: TGTGCCAGCTCACCCACCGGGACAGCGATTAATGAAAAACTGTTTTTT. This codes for CASSPTGTAINEKLFF.

The J gene is TRBJ2-3, the V gene TRBV5-1, with a weak D call TRBD1 (5 bases). Germline V lookup: CDR1 SGHRS, CDR2 YFSETQ. Trimming took off 0 bases at V and 3 bases at J, with 17 bases between the two ends. The CDR3 extends over 17 amino acids. Written as DNA, the CDR3 is TGCGCCAGCAGCTTGGGTCTTTCAGGGATGCGTACAGATACGCAGTATTTT. As protein: CASSLGLSGMRTDTQYF.

The chain recombines TRBV12-5 with TRBJ1-1; TRBD1 matches at 8 bases. Germline lookup yields CDR1 LGHNT and CDR2 FRNRAP. The CDR3 covers 16 residues. The J segment lost 9 bases and the V segment lost 0 bases, leaving 12 bases of the junction unmatched. CDR3 DNA: TGTGCTAGTGGTTTGGTACTCCCCAGGGGGCGAGAAAAAGCTTTCTTT. Amino acids: CASGLVLPRGREKAFF.

The rearrangement joins TRBV9 to TRBJ1-3, with D uncertain. This CDR3 has 16 residues. CDR1 and CDR2 from the germline V gene are SGDLS and YYNGEE. V lost 4 bases and J lost 0, with 14 bases in between. In DNA, the CDR3 is TGTGCCAGCAGCCCCCAAACGGGTTACTCTGGAAACACCATATATTTT. Protein product: CASSPQTGYSGNTIYF. The variable domain in full, completed from reference TRBV9 and TRBJ1-3, reads DSGVTQTPKHLITATGQRVTLRCSPRSGDLSVYWYQQSLDQGLQFLIQYYNGEERAKGNILERFSAQQFPDLHSELNLSSLELGDSALYFCASSPQTGYSGNTIYFGEGSWLTVV.